This is a list of T cell receptor beta chains from one sample in a study of regulatory T cells in long-lasting Graves disease. TCRdb itself ran the multiplex PCR reads through MiXCR, one entry per CDR3 protein. The sample includes roughly 500,000 distinct CDR3 sequences, around 21% of them seen just once. The material was peripheral blood mononuclear cells (PBMCs), obtained when the disease was refractory, from a patient treated with antithyroid drugs. The receptor source for this set is a female donor with Graves disease. The CDR3 runs from the conserved cysteine through the conserved F or W. D genes are given only for firm matches. The size field is filled for only some rows; it gives once, few, many or a size class.

clone_size	d_call	v_call	j_call	cdr3_aa	cdr3_nt
.	.	TRBV28	TRBJ2-1	CASSSGWATTNEQFF	TGTGCCAGCAGTTCAGGGTGGGCCACAACCAATGAGCAGTTCTTC
.	.	TRBV5-1	TRBJ2-3	CASSWTSTDTQYF	TGCGCCAGCAGCTGGACTAGCACAGATACGCAGTATTTT
.	.	TRBV5-1	TRBJ2-7	CASSLVGTQEQYF	TGCGCCAGCAGCTTGGTAGGGACACAGGAGCAGTACTTC
few	.	TRBV5-6	TRBJ1-2	CASRFSQANYGYTF	TGTGCCAGCAGGTTCTCGCAGGCTAACTATGGCTACACCTTC
.	.	TRBV5-1	TRBJ2-4	CARRFRGQDTKNIQYF	TGCGCCAGACGGTTCCGGGGGCAGGACACCAAAAACATTCAGTACTTC
many	.	TRBV30	TRBJ1-1	CAWSQGLNTEAFF	TGTGCCTGGAGTCAGGGGTTGAACACTGAAGCTTTCTTT
.	.	TRBV12-3/TRBV12-4	TRBJ1-2	CASTYLPSDRGYTF	TGTGCCAGCACTTATCTCCCTTCAGATCGTGGCTACACCTTC
many	.	TRBV6-1	TRBJ2-7	CAGGYEQYF	TGTGCCGGCGGATACGAGCAGTACTTC
.	TRBD1	TRBV5-1	TRBJ2-1	CASSNTGTGPFQQFF	TGCGCCAGCAGCAACACCGGGACAGGCCCCTTCCAGCAGTTCTTC
.	.	TRBV2	TRBJ2-1	CASTARASSYNEQFF	TGTGCCAGCACGGCTCGGGCGAGCTCCTACAATGAGCAGTTCTTC
.	.	TRBV6-9	TRBJ1-1	CASSYANSEANTEAFF	TGTGCCAGCAGTTACGCGAATTCGGAAGCGAACACTGAAGCTTTCTTT
.	.	TRBV28	TRBJ2-3	CASSFSTPGVPADTQYF	TGTGCCAGCAGTTTCTCCACTCCGGGAGTTCCTGCAGATACGCAGTATTTT
.	TRBD2	TRBV19	TRBJ2-7	CASSDSGIPYERYF	TGTGCCAGTAGCGATAGCGGGATTCCCTACGAGCGGTACTTC
many	.	TRBV11-3	TRBJ1-1	CASSLAPFLKVGWAECDTEAFF	TGTGCCAGCAGCTTAGCCCCCTTCCTAAAGGTGGGTTGGGCTGAATGTGACACTGAAGCTTTCTTT
few	TRBD2	TRBV6-1	TRBJ2-7	CASVVAGGSYEQYF	TGTGCCAGCGTAGTAGCGGGAGGCTCCTACGAGCAGTACTTC
.	.	TRBV18	TRBJ1-3	CASSPFGTGGNTIYF	TGTGCCAGCTCACCTTTCGGGACGGGAGGAAACACCATATATTTT
.	TRBD2	TRBV20-1	TRBJ2-6	CSAKRRESSGANVLTF	TGCAGTGCTAAAAGGCGGGAGAGCTCTGGGGCCAACGTCCTGACTTTC
few	.	TRBV10-3	TRBJ1-1	CAIKKPGDTEAFF	TGTGCCATCAAGAAGCCGGGGGACACTGAAGCTTTCTTT
many	TRBD1	TRBV28	TRBJ1-1	CASNPIGTGGNTEAFF	TGTGCCAGCAATCCGATCGGGACAGGGGGGAACACTGAAGCTTTCTTT
few	.	TRBV4-1	TRBJ1-1	CASSQDPGRSEAFF	TGCGCCAGCAGCCAAGATCCAGGGAGGTCTGAAGCTTTCTTT
.	.	TRBV2	TRBJ2-7	CASSESRTYEQYF	TGTGCCAGCAGTGAAAGTAGAACCTACGAGCAGTACTTC
many	.	TRBV16	TRBJ1-2	CASSHVPEGGYTF	TGTGCCAGCAGCCACGTCCCGGAGGGTGGCTACACCTTC
.	TRBD2	TRBV7-2	TRBJ2-7	CASSPISGRTLEQYF	TGTGCCAGCAGCCCAATTAGCGGGAGGACCCTCGAGCAGTACTTC
many	.	TRBV7-8	TRBJ2-5	CASSLAALTRLVPETQYF	TGTGCCAGCAGCTTAGCTGCGCTAACTAGACTAGTACCAGAGACCCAGTACTTC
many	.	TRBV6-5	TRBJ1-2	CASSYSRRGLDGYTF	TGTGCCAGCAGTTACTCGCGTAGGGGCTTGGATGGCTACACCTTC
many	.	TRBV27	TRBJ2-7	CASSFSGSEQYF	TGTGCCAGCAGTTTTTCAGGGTCCGAGCAGTACTTC
many	TRBD2	TRBV6-1	TRBJ2-7	CASRTPGGSREQYF	TGTGCCAGCAGGACCCCGGGCGGGAGTCGCGAGCAGTACTTC
.	.	TRBV5-4	TRBJ2-7	CASSLHHYEQYF	TGTGCCAGCAGCTTACATCACTACGAGCAGTACTTC
many	.	TRBV29-1	TRBJ1-1	CSVIGQTNTEAFF	TGCAGCGTTATAGGGCAGACGAACACTGAAGCTTTCTTT
.	.	TRBV6-1	TRBJ1-6	CASSEANPYNSPLHF	TGTGCCAGCAGTGAAGCGAACCCCTATAATTCACCCCTCCACTTT
many	.	TRBV6-1	TRBJ1-1	CASSNGGPGTEAFF	TGTGCCAGCAGTAACGGGGGACCCGGCACTGAAGCTTTCTTT
.	TRBD2	TRBV28	TRBJ2-3	CASRPSGGSLDTQYF	TGTGCCAGCAGACCTAGCGGGGGCAGCCTTGATACGCAGTATTTT
few	.	TRBV30	TRBJ2-5	CAWSFQGETQYF	TGTGCCTGGAGTTTCCAAGGGGAGACCCAGTACTTC
.	TRBD2	TRBV5-1	TRBJ2-7	CASSLTSGSRHEQYF	TGCGCCAGCAGCCTGACTAGCGGGAGTAGGCACGAGCAGTACTTC
few	TRBD2	TRBV14	TRBJ2-7	CASSQSGKNYEQHF	TGTGCCAGCAGCCAAAGCGGGAAAAACTACGAGCAGCACTTC
few	TRBD1	TRBV7-9	TRBJ1-2	CASSPRDSFGGYTF	TGTGCCAGCAGCCCTAGGGACAGCTTCGGGGGCTACACCTTC
many	.	TRBV28	TRBJ1-2	CASSPPDRPSYGYTF	TGTGCCAGCAGCCCTCCCGACAGGCCCTCCTATGGCTACACCTTC
many	.	TRBV28	TRBJ1-5	CASSPVLEPQHF	TGTGCCAGCAGTCCCGTTTTGGAGCCCCAGCATTTT
few	TRBD2	TRBV10-3	TRBJ2-7	CAISESTTTSVSYEQYF	TGTGCCATCAGTGAGTCAACAACTACTAGCGTTTCCTACGAGCAGTACTTC
few	TRBD1	TRBV11-2	TRBJ2-2	CASSLEGRGLPGELFF	TGTGCCAGCAGCTTAGAAGGCAGGGGGCTCCCCGGGGAGCTGTTTTTT
many	.	TRBV29-1	TRBJ2-7	CSAISRDRGFEQYF	TGCAGCGCTATAAGCCGGGACCGGGGATTCGAGCAGTACTTC
.	.	TRBV4-3	TRBJ2-7	CASSQGRGDEQYF	TGCGCCAGCAGCCAGGGCCGGGGCGACGAGCAGTACTTC
.	.	TRBV5-1	TRBJ2-7	CASSLVGMSSYGQYF	TGCGCCAGCAGCTTGGTTGGGATGAGCTCCTACGGGCAGTACTTC
few	.	TRBV18	TRBJ2-2	CASSKGTRPSTGELFF	TGTGCCAGCTCCAAAGGAACCAGACCGAGCACCGGGGAGCTGTTTTTT
.	TRBD2	TRBV11-2	TRBJ2-1	CASSSLAGGGKEQFF	TGTGCCAGCAGCTCTTTAGCGGGAGGGGGTAAGGAGCAGTTCTTC
many	TRBD1	TRBV2	TRBJ1-5	CASRRDRGYSNQPQHF	TGTGCCAGCAGGCGGGACAGGGGATATAGCAATCAGCCCCAGCATTTT
few	.	TRBV19	TRBJ1-4	CASSTTGSTNEKLFF	TGTGCCAGTAGTACGACGGGGTCAACTAATGAAAAACTGTTTTTT
few	.	TRBV7-9	TRBJ1-2	CASSLEGLQLNYGYTF	TGTGCCAGCAGCTTAGAAGGGCTACAATTAAACTATGGCTACACCTTC
.	TRBD1	TRBV30	TRBJ2-3	CAWRRTGGTDTQYF	TGTGCCTGGAGAAGGACAGGGGGCACAGATACGCAGTATTTT